This T cell receptor (beta chain) was observed in a study of cytomegalovirus exposure and HLA in healthy donors. As for this clone: Its antigen is undetermined.

The CDR3 sequence is 18 residues long. The V gene's germline CDR1 is MGHRA and CDR2 YSYEKL. Deletions cut 0 bases from V and 0 bases from J, with 15 bases between. Use of 60 Vbeta and 13 Jbeta primers characterized the PCR. Sequencing used immunoSEQ multiplex PCR; TCRdb keeps in-frame clones, though not all of them. The sample has about 110,000 clones, approximately 83% seen once; the top ten hold more than 1.5%. Study outcomes and limitations: Most CMV-associated TCR beta chains appeared HLA-restricted in a later analysis. A cluster of highly shared sequence variants was likely a sequencing artifact.

This sequence joins TRBV4-1 and TRBJ1-5; D unresolved. Material for sequencing was PBMCs. This clonotype was obtained from a middle-aged man in good health and CMV-seronegative. The CDR3 is CASSQDPAMGYSNQPQHF. The CDR3 DNA reads as TGCGCCAGCAGCCAAGATCCAGCTATGGGCTATAGCAATCAGCCCCAGCATTTT.